This TCR beta chain was identified in a study of blood T cell repertoires in COVID-19. On the study more broadly: T cells, B-cell-depleted T cells, or PBMCs supplied cDNA or gDNA.

The cohort comprised adults aged about 18 to 100 years residing in about two dozen US areas. Allocation to cohorts depended on clinical history reported by the participants. Source study methods: For nucleated cells, counts were estimated from reference gene primer amplification. Here immunoSEQ multiplex PCR was the method, and the copy in TCRdb shows in-frame clones only, minus some. V and J calls and clone size are those listed in that table; D and trimming were worked out from the DNA. The profile shows 350,000 to 450,000 clones, more than 80% of them singletons. This receptor was taken from a young man who had recovered from COVID-19. The sequenced material came from PBMCs or T cells enriched from blood (not recorded which).

CDR3 bases: TGTGCCTGGAGCCCGGGGTTGAACTCTGGAAACACCATATATTTT. It yields the protein CAWSPGLNSGNTIYF. The chain has TRBV30 and TRBJ1-3; D is ambiguous. Deletions cut 3 bases from V and 0 bases from J, with 12 bases between. Germline values: CDR1 GTSNPN, CDR2 SVGIG (reference sequence). The CDR3 is 15 residues long.